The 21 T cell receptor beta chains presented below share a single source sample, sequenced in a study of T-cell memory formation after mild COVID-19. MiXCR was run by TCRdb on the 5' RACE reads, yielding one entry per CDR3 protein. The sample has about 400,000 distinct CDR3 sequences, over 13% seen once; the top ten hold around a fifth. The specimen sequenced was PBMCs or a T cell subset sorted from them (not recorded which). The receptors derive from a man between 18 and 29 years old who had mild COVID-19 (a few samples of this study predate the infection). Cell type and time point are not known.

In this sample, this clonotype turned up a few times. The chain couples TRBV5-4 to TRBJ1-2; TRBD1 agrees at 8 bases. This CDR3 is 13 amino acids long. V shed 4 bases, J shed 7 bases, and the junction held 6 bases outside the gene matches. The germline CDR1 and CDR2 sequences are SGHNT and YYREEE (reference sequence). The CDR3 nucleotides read TGTGCCAGCAGCCTGGACAGGGAATCTGGCTACACCTTC. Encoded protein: CASSLDRESGYTF.

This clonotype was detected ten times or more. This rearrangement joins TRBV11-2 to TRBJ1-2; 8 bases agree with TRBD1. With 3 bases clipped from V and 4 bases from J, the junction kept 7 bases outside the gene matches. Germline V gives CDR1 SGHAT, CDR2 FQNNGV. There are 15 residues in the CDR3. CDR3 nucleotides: TGTGCCAGCAGCTTTCAAGGACAGGGAACCTATGGCTACACCTTC. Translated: CASSFQGQGTYGYTF.

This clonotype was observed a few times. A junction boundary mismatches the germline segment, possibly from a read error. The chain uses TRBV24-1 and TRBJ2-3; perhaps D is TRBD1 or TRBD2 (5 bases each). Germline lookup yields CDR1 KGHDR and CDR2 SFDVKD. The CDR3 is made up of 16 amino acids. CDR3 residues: CATSDPQGGGSDTQYF. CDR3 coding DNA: TGTGCTACCAGTGACCCCCAGGGTGGGGGATCGGATACGCAGTATTTT.

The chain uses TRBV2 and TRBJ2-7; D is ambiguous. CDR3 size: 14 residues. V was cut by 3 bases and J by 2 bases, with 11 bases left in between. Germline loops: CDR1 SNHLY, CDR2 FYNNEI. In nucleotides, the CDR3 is TGTGCCAGCAGTGACGTCCTAACAACCTACGAGCAGTACTTC. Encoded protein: CASSDVLTTYEQYF.

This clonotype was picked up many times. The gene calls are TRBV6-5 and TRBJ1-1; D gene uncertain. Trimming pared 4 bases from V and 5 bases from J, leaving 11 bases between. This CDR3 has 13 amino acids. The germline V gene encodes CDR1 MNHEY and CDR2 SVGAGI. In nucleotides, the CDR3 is TGTGCCAGCAGTTCCCAAGGAAGGACTGAAGCTTTCTTT. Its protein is CASSSQGRTEAFF.

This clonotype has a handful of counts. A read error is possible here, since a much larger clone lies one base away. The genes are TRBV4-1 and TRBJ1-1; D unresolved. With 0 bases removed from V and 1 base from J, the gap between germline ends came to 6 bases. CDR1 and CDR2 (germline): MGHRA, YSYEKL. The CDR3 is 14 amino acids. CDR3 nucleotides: TGCGCCAGCAGCCAAGATCCAGCGAACACTGAAGCTTTCTTT. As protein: CASSQDPANTEAFF.

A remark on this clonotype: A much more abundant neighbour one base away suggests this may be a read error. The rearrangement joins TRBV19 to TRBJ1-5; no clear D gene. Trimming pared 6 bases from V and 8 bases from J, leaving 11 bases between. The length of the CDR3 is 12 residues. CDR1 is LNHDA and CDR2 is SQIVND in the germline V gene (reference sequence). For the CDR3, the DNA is TGTGCCAGTAGCCTAAATAATAAGCCCCAGCATTTT. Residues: CASSLNNKPQHF.

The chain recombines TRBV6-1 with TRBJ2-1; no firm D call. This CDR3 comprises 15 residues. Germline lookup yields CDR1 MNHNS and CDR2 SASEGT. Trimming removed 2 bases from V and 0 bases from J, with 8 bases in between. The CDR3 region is CASSEWVSSYNEQFF. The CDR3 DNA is TGTGCCAGCAGTGAATGGGTGAGCTCCTACAATGAGCAGTTCTTC.

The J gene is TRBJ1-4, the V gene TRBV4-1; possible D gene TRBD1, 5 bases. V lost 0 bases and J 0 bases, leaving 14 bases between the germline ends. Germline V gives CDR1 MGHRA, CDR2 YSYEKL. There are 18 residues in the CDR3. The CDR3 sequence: CASSQDGRAGATNEKLFF. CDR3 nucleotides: TGCGCCAGCAGCCAAGATGGCAGGGCGGGTGCAACTAATGAAAAACTGTTTTTT.

Here the CDR3 DNA reads TGCAGCGGCAAACCAGGGGAACTTACGCAGTATTTT. This translates into CSGKPGELTQYF. The chain employs TRBV29-1 and TRBJ2-3, with D possibly TRBD1 on 6 matching bases. This CDR3 contains 12 residues. From germline, CDR1 is SQVTM and CDR2 ANQGSEA. V was clipped by 7 bases and J by 8 bases, with 16 bases between them.

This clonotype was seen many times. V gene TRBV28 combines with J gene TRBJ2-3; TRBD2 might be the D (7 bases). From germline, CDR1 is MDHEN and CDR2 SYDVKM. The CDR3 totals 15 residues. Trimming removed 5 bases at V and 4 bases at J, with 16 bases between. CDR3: CASSPWGGQADTQYF. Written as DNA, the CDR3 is TGTGCCAGCAGTCCCTGGGGGGGCCAGGCAGATACGCAGTATTTT.

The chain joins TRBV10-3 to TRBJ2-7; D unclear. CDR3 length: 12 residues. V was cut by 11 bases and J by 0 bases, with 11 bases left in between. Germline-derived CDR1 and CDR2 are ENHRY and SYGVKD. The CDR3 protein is CASMTLSYEQYF. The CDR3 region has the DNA TGTGCCTCTATGACGCTCTCCTACGAGCAGTACTTC.

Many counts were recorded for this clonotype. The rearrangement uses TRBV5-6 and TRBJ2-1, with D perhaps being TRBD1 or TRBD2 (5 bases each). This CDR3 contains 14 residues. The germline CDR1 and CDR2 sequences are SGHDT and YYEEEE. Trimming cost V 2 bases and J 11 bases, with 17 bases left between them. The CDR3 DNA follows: TGTGCCAGCAGCTTTACCGGGACCCCTGCGAAGCAGTTCTTC. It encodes CASSFTGTPAKQFF.

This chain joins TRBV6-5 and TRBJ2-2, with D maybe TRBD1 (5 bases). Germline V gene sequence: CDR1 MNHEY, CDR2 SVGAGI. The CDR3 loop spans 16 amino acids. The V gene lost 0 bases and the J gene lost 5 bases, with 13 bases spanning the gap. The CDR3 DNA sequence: TGTGCCAGCAGTTACTCGGCAGGGTCCTGGACCGGGGAGCTGTTTTTT. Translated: CASSYSAGSWTGELFF.

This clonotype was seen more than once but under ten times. The CDR3 region is CASSSGAQGAHYNEQFF. In nucleotides, the CDR3 is TGTGCCAGCAGTTCGGGGGCTCAGGGGGCGCATTACAATGAGCAGTTCTTC. The rearrangement links TRBV28 to TRBJ2-1; 8 nucleotides agree with TRBD1. V shed 4 bases, J shed 4 bases, and the junction held 12 bases outside the gene matches. The CDR3 totals 17 residues. Germline V CDR1 and CDR2: MDHEN, SYDVKM.

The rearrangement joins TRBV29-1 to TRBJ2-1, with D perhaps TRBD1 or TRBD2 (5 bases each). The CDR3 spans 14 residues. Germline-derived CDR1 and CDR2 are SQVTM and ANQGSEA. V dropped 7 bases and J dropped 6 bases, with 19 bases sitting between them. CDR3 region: CSDRIQTGPNEQFF. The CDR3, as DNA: TGCAGCGACCGGATACAGACGGGGCCCAATGAGCAGTTCTTC.

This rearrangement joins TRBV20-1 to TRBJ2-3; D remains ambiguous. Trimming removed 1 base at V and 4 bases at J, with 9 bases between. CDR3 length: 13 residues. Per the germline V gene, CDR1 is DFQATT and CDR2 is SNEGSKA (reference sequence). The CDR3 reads CSARANTADTQYF. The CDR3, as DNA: TGCAGTGCTAGAGCCAACACGGCAGATACGCAGTATTTT.

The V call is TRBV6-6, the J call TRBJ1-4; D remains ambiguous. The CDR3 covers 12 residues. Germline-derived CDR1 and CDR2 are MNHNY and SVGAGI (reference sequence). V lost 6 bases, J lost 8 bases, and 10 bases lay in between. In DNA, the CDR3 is TGTGCCAGCAGCGGGTGGAGAGAAAAACTGTTTTTT. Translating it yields CASSGWREKLFF.

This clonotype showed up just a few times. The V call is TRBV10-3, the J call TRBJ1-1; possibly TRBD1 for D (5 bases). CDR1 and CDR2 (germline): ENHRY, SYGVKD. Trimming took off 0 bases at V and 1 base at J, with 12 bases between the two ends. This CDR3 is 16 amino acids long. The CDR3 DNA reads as TGTGCCATCAGTGAGTCCCAGGGCCTCGGGAACACTGAAGCTTTCTTT. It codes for CAISESQGLGNTEAFF.

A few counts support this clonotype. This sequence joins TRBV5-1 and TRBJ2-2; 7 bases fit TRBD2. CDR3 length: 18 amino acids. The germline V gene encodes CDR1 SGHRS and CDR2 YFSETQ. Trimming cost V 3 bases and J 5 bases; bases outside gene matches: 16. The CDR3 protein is CASSSRPIGGGGTGELFF. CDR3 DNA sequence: TGCGCCAGCAGCTCACGGCCCATCGGCGGGGGAGGGACCGGGGAGCTGTTTTTT.

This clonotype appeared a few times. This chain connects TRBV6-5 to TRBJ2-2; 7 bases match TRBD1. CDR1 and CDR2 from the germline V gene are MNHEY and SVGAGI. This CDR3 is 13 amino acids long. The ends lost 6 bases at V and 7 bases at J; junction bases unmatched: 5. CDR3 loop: CASSPTGIGELFF. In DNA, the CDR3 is TGTGCCAGCAGCCCGACAGGGATCGGGGAGCTGTTTTTT.